Below, one T cell receptor beta chain is given with its context. This specimen comes from a study of shared clonotypes between healthy human individuals. Sequencing used immunoSEQ multiplex PCR; TCRdb keeps in-frame clones, though not all of them. The data contain hundreds of thousands of clones, 74% of them seen just once; the ten biggest clones take up less than 2%. CDR1 and CDR2 from the germline V gene are MDHEN and SYDVKM. V lost 5 bases and J 3 bases, leaving 7 bases between the germline ends. The CDR3 consists of 12 residues. The J gene is TRBJ1-2, the V gene TRBV28; no definite D call. The receptor comes from a woman younger than 45 in good health. Sequenced: memory CD4+ T cells sorted from blood. Subset specified: CD45RA-negative fraction. CDR3 residues: CASSAQDYGYTF. The DNA of the CDR3 is TGTGCCAGCAGTGCCCAGGACTATGGCTACACCTTC.